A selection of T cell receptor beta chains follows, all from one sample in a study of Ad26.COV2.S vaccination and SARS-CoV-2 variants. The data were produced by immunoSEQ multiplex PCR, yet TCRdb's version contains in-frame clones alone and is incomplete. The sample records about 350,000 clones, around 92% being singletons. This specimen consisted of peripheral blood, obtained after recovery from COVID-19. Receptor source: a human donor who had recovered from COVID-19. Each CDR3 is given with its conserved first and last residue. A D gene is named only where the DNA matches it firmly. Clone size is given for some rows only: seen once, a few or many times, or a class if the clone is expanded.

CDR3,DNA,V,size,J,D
CASSQGSVPETQYF,TGCGCCAGCAGCCAAGGATCGGTTCCCGAGACCCAGTACTTC,TRBV4-1,NA,TRBJ2-5,NA
CASSSRAPSYEQYF,TGTGCCAGCAGTTCCAGGGCCCCTAGCTACGAGCAGTACTTC,TRBV19,NA,TRBJ2-7,NA
CASGLGTGTRNTEAFF,TGTGCTAGTGGTTTGGGTACGGGGACAAGGAACACTGAAGCTTTCTTT,TRBV12-5,once,TRBJ1-1,NA
CASSTSGTGWAGELFF,TGCGCCAGCAGCACTTCCGGGACAGGGTGGGCCGGGGAGCTGTTTTTT,TRBV5-1,NA,TRBJ2-2,TRBD1
CASSVYPYEQYF,TGTGCCAGCAGTGTCTATCCCTACGAGCAGTACTTC,TRBV27,once,TRBJ2-7,NA
CASSRDSYGYTF,TGTGCCAGCAGTCGGGACAGCTATGGCTACACCTTC,TRBV6-5,few,TRBJ1-2,TRBD1
CSALGENEKLFF,TGCAGCGCGTTGGGGGAGAATGAAAAACTGTTTTTT,TRBV29-1,once,TRBJ1-4,NA
CASSQDGVRGQPQHF,TGCGCCAGCAGCCAAGATGGGGTGAGGGGTCAGCCCCAGCATTTT,TRBV4-1,few,TRBJ1-5,NA
CASSGHTGTGVDFNYGYTF,TGTGCCAGCAGTGGACATACAGGGACAGGGGTTGATTTTAACTATGGCTACACCTTC,TRBV2,NA,TRBJ1-2,TRBD1
CASSRTGEGYTF,TGTGCCAGCAGCAGAACAGGGGAAGGCTACACCTTC,TRBV21-1,NA,TRBJ1-2,NA
CASRTDLNSPLHF,TGTGCCAGCAGGACAGATTTGAATTCACCCCTCCACTTT,TRBV2,NA,TRBJ1-6,NA
CASSQYPTSSSYNEQFF,TGCGCCAGCAGCCAATACCCCACCTCAAGCTCCTACAATGAGCAGTTCTTC,TRBV4-1,NA,TRBJ2-1,NA
CASSRLPRVTGELFF,TGTGCCAGCAGTCGTCTCCCCAGGGTTACCGGGGAGCTGTTTTTT,TRBV6-5,NA,TRBJ2-2,NA
CASSIEAGGPYEQYF,TGTGCCAGTAGTATAGAGGCAGGGGGGCCCTACGAGCAGTACTTC,TRBV19,NA,TRBJ2-7,NA
CASSGYEDVETQYF,TGTGCCAGCAGTGGCTACGAAGACGTAGAGACCCAGTACTTC,TRBV6-2/TRBV6-3,NA,TRBJ2-5,NA
CASSPGRGVNSPLHF,TGTGCCAGCAGTCCCGGGAGGGGCGTGAATTCACCCCTCCACTTT,TRBV6-2/TRBV6-3,few,TRBJ1-6,NA
CASSLPHEQFF,TGTGCCAGCAGTTTACCCCATGAGCAGTTCTTC,TRBV12-3/TRBV12-4,NA,TRBJ2-1,NA
CASSLSGSSSYNEQFF,TGTGCCAGCAGCTTATCCGGGTCTAGCTCCTACAATGAGCAGTTCTTC,TRBV7-2,NA,TRBJ2-1,NA
CASSPPAGPDTQYF,TGTGCCAGCTCACCACCGGCAGGTCCAGATACGCAGTATTTT,TRBV18,NA,TRBJ2-3,NA
CASRAGQGTGELFF,TGTGCCAGCAGAGCCGGACAGGGGACCGGGGAGCTGTTTTTT,TRBV2,NA,TRBJ2-2,TRBD1
CAISADRGALDTQYF,TGTGCCATCAGCGCAGACAGGGGTGCTTTAGATACGCAGTATTTT,TRBV10-3,few,TRBJ2-3,TRBD1
CASRPGTAIGETQYF,TGCGCCAGCAGACCCGGGACAGCCATTGGAGAGACCCAGTACTTC,TRBV5-1,once,TRBJ2-5,TRBD1
CASSHNTRDRYGYTF,TGTGCCAGCAGCCATAATACGCGGGACAGATATGGCTACACCTTC,TRBV7-2,NA,TRBJ1-2,TRBD1
CASSPLEGGKEKLFF,TGTGCCAGCAGCCCTCTCGAGGGGGGGAAAGAAAAACTGTTTTTT,TRBV4-2,NA,TRBJ1-4,NA
CASSEAASVAGTTDTQYF,TGCGCCAGCAGTGAGGCGGCCTCGGTGGCGGGGACCACAGATACGCAGTATTTT,TRBV10-2,NA,TRBJ2-3,NA
CASSSVPNTASGESRFF,TGTGCCAGCAGTTCGGTACCCAATACGGCCTCAGGGGAATCTCGGTTCTTC,TRBV6-2/TRBV6-3,once,TRBJ2-1,NA
CASSEYVAYRVENNQPQHF,TGTGCCAGCAGTGAATATGTGGCATACAGGGTGGAGAACAATCAGCCCCAGCATTTT,TRBV6-1,NA,TRBJ1-5,NA
CASSPGTEGGNTIYF,TGCGCCAGCAGCCCCGGGACAGAGGGGGGAAACACCATATATTTT,TRBV5-1,NA,TRBJ1-3,TRBD1
CASRPGQFYEQYF,TGTGCCAGCAGACCGGGACAGTTCTACGAGCAGTACTTC,TRBV27,NA,TRBJ2-7,TRBD1
CASSSRQGATNEKLFF,TGTGCCAGCAGTTCCCGACAGGGTGCAACTAATGAAAAACTGTTTTTT,TRBV6-6,NA,TRBJ1-4,TRBD1
CASSQVQNTEAFF,TGTGCCAGCAGCCAAGTTCAGAACACTGAAGCTTTCTTT,TRBV3-1/TRBV3-2,NA,TRBJ1-1,NA
CASSLRGGSGNTIYF,TGTGCCAGCAGCTTGAGGGGGGGCTCTGGAAACACCATATATTTT,TRBV7-9,NA,TRBJ1-3,NA
CASSQDHSKGYGYTF,TGTGCCAGCAGCCAAGACCATTCCAAGGGCTATGGCTACACCTTC,TRBV3-1/TRBV3-2,NA,TRBJ1-2,NA
CASSVGGGEQFF,TGTGCCAGCAGCGTAGGGGGTGGTGAGCAGTTCTTC,TRBV9,NA,TRBJ2-1,NA
CASSLAQNSGNTIYF,TGTGCCAGCAGCTTAGCCCAAAACTCTGGAAACACCATATATTTT,TRBV7-2,NA,TRBJ1-3,NA
CASSPGTGDSNQPQHF,TGTGCCAGCTCACCGGGGACGGGGGATAGCAATCAGCCCCAGCATTTT,TRBV18,NA,TRBJ1-5,NA
CSAAQGGGYTF,TGCAGCGCCGCACAGGGGGGTGGCTACACCTTC,TRBV29-1,NA,TRBJ1-2,TRBD1
CAIGPSSYEQYF,TGTGCCATTGGACCAAGCTCCTACGAGCAGTACTTC,TRBV10-3,NA,TRBJ2-7,NA
CASGRDDLNQPQHF,TGTGCCAGCGGCAGGGACGACCTCAATCAGCCCCAGCATTTT,TRBV27,NA,TRBJ1-5,NA
CASSFLAGAYQETQYF,TGTGCCAGCAGTTTCCTAGCGGGGGCGTACCAAGAGACCCAGTACTTC,TRBV27,NA,TRBJ2-5,TRBD2
CASSLRANYEQYF,TGTGCCAGCAGCTTACGCGCCAACTACGAGCAGTACTTC,TRBV7-2,NA,TRBJ2-7,NA
CSVGGPRNTGELFF,TGCAGCGTTGGCGGACCCAGGAACACCGGGGAGCTGTTTTTT,TRBV29-1,NA,TRBJ2-2,NA